The sequence of this TCR beta chain was determined in a study of T cells after yellow fever vaccination. TCRdb fed the 5' RACE reads into MiXCR, producing one record per CDR3 protein. This table has 500,000 to 650,000 distinct CDR3 sequences, 13% appearing once. V lost 0 bases and J 7 bases, leaving 9 bases between the germline ends. CDR1 is SGHDN and CDR2 is FVKESK in the germline V gene. The CDR3 length is 14 residues. The chain uses TRBV14 and TRBJ2-2; D gene uncertain. The source is a man aged 25 to 45 who received the YFV17D yellow fever vaccine. Sequenced material: PBMCs, taken on the day of the yellow fever booster vaccination. Here the CDR3 DNA reads TGTGCCAGCAGCCAAGATTGGGATGGCGGGGAGCTGTTTTTT. Protein: CASSQDWDGGELFF.